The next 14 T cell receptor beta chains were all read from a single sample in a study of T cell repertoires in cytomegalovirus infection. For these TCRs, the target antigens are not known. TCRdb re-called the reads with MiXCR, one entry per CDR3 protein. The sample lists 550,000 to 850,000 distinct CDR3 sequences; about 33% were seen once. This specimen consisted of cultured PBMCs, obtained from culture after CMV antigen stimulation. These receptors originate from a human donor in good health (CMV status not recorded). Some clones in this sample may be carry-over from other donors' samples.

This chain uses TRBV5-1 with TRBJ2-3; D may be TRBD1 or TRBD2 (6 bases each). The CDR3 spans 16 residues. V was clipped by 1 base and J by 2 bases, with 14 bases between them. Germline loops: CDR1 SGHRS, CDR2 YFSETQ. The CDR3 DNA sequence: TGCGCCAGCAGCTTGTGGGGGGCCGGAACCACAGATACGCAGTATTTT. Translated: CASSLWGAGTTDTQYF. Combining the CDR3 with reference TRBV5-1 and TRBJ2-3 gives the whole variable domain KAGVTQTPRYLIKTRGQQVTLSCSPISGHRSVSWYQQTPGQGLQFLFEYFSETQRNKGNFPGRFSGRQFSNSRSEMNVSTLELGDSALYLCASSLWGAGTTDTQYFGPGTRLTVL.

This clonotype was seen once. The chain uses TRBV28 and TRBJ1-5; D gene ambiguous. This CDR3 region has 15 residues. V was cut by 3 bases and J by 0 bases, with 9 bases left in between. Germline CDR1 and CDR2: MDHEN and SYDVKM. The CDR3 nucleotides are TGTGCCAGCAGTTTGTTTGAGGGTAGCAATCAGCCCCAGCATTTT. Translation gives CASSLFEGSNQPQHF.

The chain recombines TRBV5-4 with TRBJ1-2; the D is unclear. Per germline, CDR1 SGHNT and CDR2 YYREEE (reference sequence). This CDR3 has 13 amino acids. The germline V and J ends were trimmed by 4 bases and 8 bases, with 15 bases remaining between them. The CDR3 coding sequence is TGTGCCAGCAGCCGCGACATGGATGAAGGCTACACCTTC. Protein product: CASSRDMDEGYTF.

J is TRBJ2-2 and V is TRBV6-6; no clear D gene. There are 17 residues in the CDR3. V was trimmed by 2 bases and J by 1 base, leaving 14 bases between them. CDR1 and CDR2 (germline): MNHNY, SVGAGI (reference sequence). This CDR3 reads CASSYATFPLNTGELFF. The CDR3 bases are TGTGCCAGCAGTTACGCCACTTTCCCCCTGAACACCGGGGAGCTGTTTTTT.

This CDR3 reads CSATKTSSYEQYF. DNA for the CDR3: TGCAGTGCTACCAAGACTAGCTCCTACGAGCAGTACTTC. This chain links TRBV20-1 with TRBJ2-7; D perhaps matches TRBD2 (6 bases). V was pared by 4 bases and J by 0 bases, with 10 bases between. Germline V lookup: CDR1 DFQATT, CDR2 SNEGSKA (reference sequence). The CDR3 is 13 amino acids.

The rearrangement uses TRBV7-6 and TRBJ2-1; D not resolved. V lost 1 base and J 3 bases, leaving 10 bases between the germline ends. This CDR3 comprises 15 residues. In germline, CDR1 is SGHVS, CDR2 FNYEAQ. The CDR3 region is CASSLGFSRYNEQFF. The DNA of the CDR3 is TGTGCCAGCAGCTTAGGATTCAGTCGCTACAATGAGCAGTTCTTC. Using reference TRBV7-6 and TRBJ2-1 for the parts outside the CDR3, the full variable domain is GAGVSQSPRYKVTKRGQDVALRCDPISGHVSLYWYRQALGQGPEFLTYFNYEAQQDKSGLPNDRFSAERPEGSISTLTIQRTEQRDSAMYRCASSLGFSRYNEQFFGPGTRLTVL.

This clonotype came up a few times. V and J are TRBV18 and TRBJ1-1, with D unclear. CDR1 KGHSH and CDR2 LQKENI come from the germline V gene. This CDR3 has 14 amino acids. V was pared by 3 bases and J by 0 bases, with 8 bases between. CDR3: CASSPLDMNTEAFF. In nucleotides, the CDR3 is TGTGCCAGCTCACCGCTTGACATGAACACTGAAGCTTTCTTT. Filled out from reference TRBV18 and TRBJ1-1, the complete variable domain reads NAGVMQNPRHLVRRRGQEARLRCSPMKGHSHVYWYRQLPEEGLKFMVYLQKENIIDESGMPKERFSAEFPKEGPSILRIQQVVRGDSAAYFCASSPLDMNTEAFFGQGTRLTVV.

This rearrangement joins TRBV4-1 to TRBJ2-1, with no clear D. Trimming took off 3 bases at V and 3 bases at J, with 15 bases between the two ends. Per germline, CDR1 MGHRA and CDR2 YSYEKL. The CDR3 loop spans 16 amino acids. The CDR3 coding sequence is TGCGCCAGCAGCCATCCTCCGCGGAACCTCTACAATGAGCAGTTCTTC. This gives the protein CASSHPPRNLYNEQFF.

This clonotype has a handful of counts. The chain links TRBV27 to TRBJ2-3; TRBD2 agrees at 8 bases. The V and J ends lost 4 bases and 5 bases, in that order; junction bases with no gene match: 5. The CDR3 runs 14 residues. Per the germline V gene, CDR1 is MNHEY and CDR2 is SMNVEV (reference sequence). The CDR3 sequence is CASSSSGGGDTQYF. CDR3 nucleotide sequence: TGTGCCAGCAGTTCGTCGGGGGGGGGAGATACGCAGTATTTT.

The CDR3 region is CASSKPPFDGYTF. DNA for the CDR3: TGTGCCAGTAGCAAGCCACCCTTCGATGGCTACACCTTC. The chain links TRBV19 to TRBJ1-2; D is unresolved. Trimming removed 6 bases from V and 6 bases from J, with 14 bases in between. This CDR3 comprises 13 residues. CDR1 is LNHDA and CDR2 is SQIVND in the germline V gene (reference sequence). The variable domain in full, completed from reference TRBV19 and TRBJ1-2, reads DGGITQSPKYLFRKEGQNVTLSCEQNLNHDAMYWYRQDPGQGLRLIYYSQIVNDFQKGDIAEGYSVSREKKESFPLTVTSAQKNPTAFYLCASSKPPFDGYTFGSGTRLTVV.

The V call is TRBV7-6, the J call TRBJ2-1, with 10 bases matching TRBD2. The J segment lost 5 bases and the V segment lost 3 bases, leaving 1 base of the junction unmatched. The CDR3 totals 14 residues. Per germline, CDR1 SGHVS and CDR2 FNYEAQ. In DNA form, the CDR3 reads TGTGCCAGCAGCTTCGGGACTAGCGACAATGAGCAGTTCTTC. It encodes CASSFGTSDNEQFF.

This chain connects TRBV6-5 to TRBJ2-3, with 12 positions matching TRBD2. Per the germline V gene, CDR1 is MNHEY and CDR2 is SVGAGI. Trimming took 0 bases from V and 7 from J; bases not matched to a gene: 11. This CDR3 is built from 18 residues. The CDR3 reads CASSYSGLAGFGEHTQYF. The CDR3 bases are TGTGCCAGCAGTTACTCGGGACTAGCGGGTTTCGGCGAACATACGCAGTATTTT.

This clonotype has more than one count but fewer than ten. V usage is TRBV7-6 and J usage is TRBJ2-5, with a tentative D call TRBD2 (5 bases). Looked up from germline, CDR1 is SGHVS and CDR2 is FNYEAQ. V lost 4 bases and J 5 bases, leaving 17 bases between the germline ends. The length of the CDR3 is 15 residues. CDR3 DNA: TGTGCCAGCAGCTCAGGACTGGGTTTTAGGGAGACCCAGTACTTC. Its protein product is CASSSGLGFRETQYF.

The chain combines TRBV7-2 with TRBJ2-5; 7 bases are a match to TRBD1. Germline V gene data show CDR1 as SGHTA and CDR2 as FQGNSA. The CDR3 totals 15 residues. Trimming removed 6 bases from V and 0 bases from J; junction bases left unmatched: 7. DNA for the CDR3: TGTGCCAGCAGACCGAGCGGACAGGACCAAGAGACCCAGTACTTC. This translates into CASRPSGQDQETQYF.